This TCR beta chain was obtained from a study of Graves' ophthalmopathy and Graves' hyperthyroidism. As the template, RNA transcripts were used to amplify TCR beta CDR3 regions. Second-round multiplex PCR came after first-round RT-PCR with HTBI primers. In TCRdb, the multiplex PCR reads were re-called with MiXCR into one record per CDR3 protein. The data show 24,000 or so distinct CDR3 sequences, around 50% seen once. This clonotype was picked up a small number of times. Trimming removed 8 bases at V and 3 bases at J, with 16 bases between. The length of the CDR3 is 14 residues. Germline V gene lookup returns CDR1 SNHLY and CDR2 FYNNEI.

This receptor was identified in an adult woman with stable Graves' hyperthyroidism. The source material was peripheral blood. The chain carries TRBV2 and TRBJ1-2; possible D gene TRBD1, 6 bases. CDR3 in amino acids: CASLVGGRDYGYTF. The DNA of the CDR3 is TGTGCCAGCCTCGTTGGGGGGCGTGACTATGGCTACACCTTC.